One and the same sample provided the 11 T cell receptor beta chains below, sequenced in a study of blood T cells in healthy people across ages. Next came a second PCR, run for about 6 to 12 cycles, which used a sample-barcoded 5' primer along with a J-beta primer mix. TCRdb passed the 5' RACE reads through MiXCR, listing each CDR3 protein once. This table has about 1,600,000 distinct CDR3 sequences, about 43% appearing once. Sample: blood. The receptor set was obtained from a woman aged 18-29 years in good health.

For the CDR3, the DNA is TGCGCCAGCAGCCAAGGTGAACTAGCGGGAGGGGGTGAGCAGTACTTC. This codes for CASSQGELAGGGEQYF. The chain couples TRBV4-1 to TRBJ2-5; 13 nucleotides agree with TRBD2. Germline V gene lookup returns CDR1 MGHRA and CDR2 YSYEKL. This CDR3 has 16 amino acids. Germline trimming cut 1 base from V and 11 bases from J; bases unmatched to any gene: 10.

Only a few counts were recorded for this clonotype. The J gene is TRBJ1-2, the V gene TRBV27, with D uncertain. This CDR3 is built from 16 residues. Trimming removed 0 bases from V and 2 bases from J, with 13 bases in between. CDR1 is MNHEY and CDR2 is SMNVEV in the germline V gene (reference sequence). The chain's CDR3 is CASSLSAGSINYGYTF. The CDR3 DNA sequence: TGTGCCAGCAGTTTATCCGCGGGCAGCATCAACTATGGCTACACCTTC.

V is TRBV11-2 and J is TRBJ2-5; tentatively, D is TRBD1 or TRBD2 (6 bases each). The V end lost 1 base, the J end lost 5 bases, and 14 bases lay between the germline ends. CDR3 length equals 15 residues. Germline CDR1 reads SGHAT; CDR2 reads FQNNGV. CDR3 sequence reads: CASSLVWGATETQYF. The CDR3 DNA reads as TGTGCCAGCAGCTTAGTGTGGGGGGCGACGGAGACCCAGTACTTC.

The V and J genes are TRBV10-3 and TRBJ2-3, with 8 positions matching TRBD2. The CDR3 is 15 amino acids. Trimming at V came to 5 bases and at J to 0 bases, leaving 4 bases not matched to a gene. Germline V gives CDR1 ENHRY, CDR2 SYGVKD. CDR3 region: CAISTRGGSTDTQYF. The CDR3, as DNA: TGTGCCATCAGTACCCGGGGGGGTAGCACAGATACGCAGTATTTT.

V and J are TRBV12-3 or TRBV12-4 and TRBJ2-1; 9 positions agree with TRBD2. The ends lost 1 base at V and 8 bases at J; junction bases unmatched: 6. The CDR3 extends over 15 amino acids. The CDR3: CASSLGGTSRHEQFF. The CDR3 DNA reads TGTGCCAGCAGTTTAGGGGGGACTAGCCGCCATGAGCAGTTCTTC.

This clonotype was seen only a few times. This chain uses TRBV10-3 with TRBJ2-1, with 10 bases fitting TRBD2. CDR1 is ENHRY, CDR2 SYGVKD, per germline. After removal of 0 bases from V and 0 bases from J, the junction contained 11 bases not matched to a gene. This CDR3 contains 20 residues. The CDR3 nucleotides are TGTGCCATCAGTGAGTCAAGGGTAGCGGGGGGCAGGAGCTCCTACAATGAGCAGTTCTTC. This translates into CAISESRVAGGRSSYNEQFF.

This clonotype was detected a few times. The chain recombines TRBV7-2 with TRBJ1-2; no reliable D call. This CDR3 contains 15 residues. Germline V lookup: CDR1 SGHTA, CDR2 FQGNSA. V lost 5 bases, J lost 1 base, and 14 bases lay in between. CDR3 region: CASSPRSANNYGYTF. CDR3 in DNA: TGTGCCAGCAGCCCCAGGTCCGCGAATAACTATGGCTACACCTTC.

V gene TRBV5-6 combines with J gene TRBJ2-5; D call uncertain. Germline CDR1 is SGHDT and CDR2 is YYEEEE. Trimming cost V 6 bases and J 0 bases, with 12 bases left between them. CDR3 length equals 14 residues. This CDR3 is CASTFGVDQETQYF. CDR3 DNA: TGTGCCAGCACCTTTGGGGTAGACCAAGAGACCCAGTACTTC.

The V and J genes are TRBV29-1 and TRBJ2-7; D uncertain. Per germline, CDR1 SQVTM and CDR2 ANQGSEA. This CDR3 is 13 amino acids long. V was cut by 6 bases and J by 0 bases, with 12 bases left in between. CDR3 residues: CSVPGNNSYEQYF. The CDR3 DNA reads TGCAGCGTCCCGGGCAACAACTCCTACGAGCAGTACTTC.

The chain combines TRBV10-3 with TRBJ2-7; D perhaps matches TRBD1 (6 bases). Looked up from germline, CDR1 is ENHRY and CDR2 is SYGVKD. V was cut by 3 bases and J by 0 bases, with 6 bases left in between. The CDR3 length is 13 residues. CDR3 nucleotide sequence: TGTGCCATCAGTGAACAGGGCTCCTACGAGCAGTACTTC. Amino acids: CAISEQGSYEQYF.

In this sample, this clonotype turned up a few times. This chain joins TRBV7-2 and TRBJ2-3, with D unclear. This CDR3 region has 15 residues. With 5 bases removed from V and 0 bases from J, the gap between germline ends came to 12 bases. Germline V CDR1 and CDR2: SGHTA, FQGNSA. The CDR3 protein is CASSAKGPSTDTQYF. Here the CDR3 DNA reads TGTGCCAGCAGCGCCAAAGGACCCAGCACAGATACGCAGTATTTT.